The TCR beta chain under discussion was sequenced for a study of blood T cell repertoires in COVID-19. This clone was found once. Some clones are missing from TCRdb's copy, which holds only in-frame ones; the method was immunoSEQ multiplex PCR. This table holds about 200,000 clones, less than 90% found once. V trimming: 2 bases; J trimming: 8 bases; junction bases outside the gene matches: 11. CDR3 length: 15 residues. Germline values: CDR1 LNHDA, CDR2 SQIVND (reference sequence). The specimen sequenced was peripheral blood. This TCR was sampled from a woman aged 45 to 65 with acute or convalescent COVID-19. This rearrangement joins TRBV19 to TRBJ1-1; 7 bases agree with TRBD1. The CDR3 region is CASSIRAGQRREAFF. The CDR3 nucleotides read TGTGCCAGTAGTATAAGGGCGGGACAGCGCCGAGAAGCTTTCTTT.